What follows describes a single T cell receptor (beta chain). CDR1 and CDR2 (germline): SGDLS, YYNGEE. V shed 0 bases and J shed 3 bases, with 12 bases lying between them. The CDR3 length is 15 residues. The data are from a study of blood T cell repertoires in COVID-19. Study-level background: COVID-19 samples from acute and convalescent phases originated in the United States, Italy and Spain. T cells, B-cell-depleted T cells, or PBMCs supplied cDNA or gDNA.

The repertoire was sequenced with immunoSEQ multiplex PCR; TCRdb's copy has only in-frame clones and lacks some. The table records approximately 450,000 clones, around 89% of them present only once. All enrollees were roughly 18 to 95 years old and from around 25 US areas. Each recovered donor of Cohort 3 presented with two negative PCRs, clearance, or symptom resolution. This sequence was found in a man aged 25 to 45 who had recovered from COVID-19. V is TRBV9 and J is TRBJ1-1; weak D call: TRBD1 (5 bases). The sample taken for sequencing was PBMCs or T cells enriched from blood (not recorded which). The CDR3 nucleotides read TGTGCCAGCAGCGTAGTACCAGGGATGGACACTGAAGCTTTCTTT. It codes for CASSVVPGMDTEAFF.